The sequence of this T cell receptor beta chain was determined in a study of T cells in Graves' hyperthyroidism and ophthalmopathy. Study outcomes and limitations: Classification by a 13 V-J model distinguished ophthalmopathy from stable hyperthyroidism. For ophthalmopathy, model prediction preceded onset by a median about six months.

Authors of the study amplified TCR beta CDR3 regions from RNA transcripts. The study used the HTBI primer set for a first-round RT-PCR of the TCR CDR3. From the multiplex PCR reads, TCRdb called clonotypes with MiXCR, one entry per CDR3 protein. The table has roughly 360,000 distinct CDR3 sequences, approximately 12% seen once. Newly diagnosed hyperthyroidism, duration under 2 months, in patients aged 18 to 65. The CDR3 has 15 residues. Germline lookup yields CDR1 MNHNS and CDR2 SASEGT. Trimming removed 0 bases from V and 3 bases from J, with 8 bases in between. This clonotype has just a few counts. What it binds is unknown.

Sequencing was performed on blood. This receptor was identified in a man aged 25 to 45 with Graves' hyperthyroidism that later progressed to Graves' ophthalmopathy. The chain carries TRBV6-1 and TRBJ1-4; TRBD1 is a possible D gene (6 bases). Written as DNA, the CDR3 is TGTGCCAGCAGTGAAGCGGGGGCGTCTAATGAAAAACTGTTTTTT. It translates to CASSEAGASNEKLFF.